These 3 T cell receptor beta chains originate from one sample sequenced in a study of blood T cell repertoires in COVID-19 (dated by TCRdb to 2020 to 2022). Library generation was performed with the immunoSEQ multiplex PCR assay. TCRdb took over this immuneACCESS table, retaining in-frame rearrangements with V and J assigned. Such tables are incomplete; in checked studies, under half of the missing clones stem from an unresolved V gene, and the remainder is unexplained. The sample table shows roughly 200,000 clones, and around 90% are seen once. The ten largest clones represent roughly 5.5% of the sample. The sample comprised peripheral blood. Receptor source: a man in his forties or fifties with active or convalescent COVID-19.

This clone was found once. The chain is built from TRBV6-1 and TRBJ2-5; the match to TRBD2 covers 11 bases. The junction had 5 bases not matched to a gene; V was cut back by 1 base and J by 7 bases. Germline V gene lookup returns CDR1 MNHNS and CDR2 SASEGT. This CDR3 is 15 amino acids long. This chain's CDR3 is CASSEVGLAGGTQYF. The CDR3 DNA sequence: TGTGCCAGCAGTGAAGTTGGACTAGCGGGCGGGACCCAGTACTTC.

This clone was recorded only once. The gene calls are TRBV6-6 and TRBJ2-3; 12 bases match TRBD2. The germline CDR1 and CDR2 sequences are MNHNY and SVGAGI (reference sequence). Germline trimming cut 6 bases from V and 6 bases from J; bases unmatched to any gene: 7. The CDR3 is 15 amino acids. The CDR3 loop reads CASRQLAGGGDTQYF. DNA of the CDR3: TGTGCCAGCAGACAACTAGCGGGAGGTGGGGATACGCAGTATTTT.

Here the CDR3 reads CASSPTGATEAFF. The CDR3 bases are TGTGCCAGCAGTCCCACAGGGGCCACTGAAGCTTTCTTT. The chain combines TRBV6-5 with TRBJ1-1, with 7 bases fitting TRBD1. Germline CDR1 reads MNHEY; CDR2 reads SVGAGI. The CDR3 totals 13 residues. V trimming: 5 bases; J trimming: 4 bases; junction bases outside the gene matches: 4.